The rows below give T cell receptor beta chains drawn from one sample of a study of T cell clusters in autoimmune cytopenias. No DNA is given; TCRdb re-called the multiplex PCR reads and lists each CDR3 protein once. The table lists 11,000 or so distinct CDR3 sequences. The same sample was also studied in work on T cell repertoires in aging, cancer and after chemotherapy.

The sequenced sample consisted of peripheral blood. These receptors came from a human donor in good health. Each CDR3 is given with its conserved first and last residue. Fields, in order: clone size, V gene, J gene, CDR3 protein. Size is omitted from some rows. Given values are once, few, many or a class for expanded clones.

-,TRBV6-5,TRBJ2-7,CASSYARGRIYEQYF
-,TRBV15,TRBJ2-4,CATSSGIRSKNIQYF
-,TRBV18,TRBJ1-1,CASSLGTGSTEAFF
-,TRBV19,TRBJ1-1,CASSNRDRVRSTEAFF
-,TRBV6-2/TRBV6-3,TRBJ2-1,CASSQDRVNEQFF
-,TRBV12-3/TRBV12-4,TRBJ1-2,CASSLGTRYGYTF
medium-sized,TRBV11-3,TRBJ2-7,CASSLDVAVSSYEQYF
-,TRBV6-2/TRBV6-3,TRBJ1-5,CASSYPPRQFAQPQHF
-,TRBV6-1,TRBJ2-3,CASSEDIGDTQYF
-,TRBV19,TRBJ1-1,CASVQGGLGTEAFF
-,TRBV27,TRBJ2-7,CASSHTPSYEQYF
-,TRBV6-2/TRBV6-3,TRBJ2-1,CASSYSIVAGNEQFF
-,TRBV6-6,TRBJ2-1,CASRPPVAFTYNEQFF
-,TRBV6-1,TRBJ1-2,CASRANYGYTF
-,TRBV5-4,TRBJ2-7,CASSLWGGGYEQYF
-,TRBV5-4,TRBJ1-5,CARTGPLQPQHF
medium-sized,TRBV19,TRBJ2-5,CASRGTQETQYF
medium-sized,TRBV29-1,TRBJ2-1,CSVPQGRSGSYNEQFF
-,TRBV19,TRBJ1-1,CASGRGVNTEAFF
-,TRBV5-6,TRBJ2-7,CASSLSPSYEQYF
-,TRBV19,TRBJ2-1,CASSIDSGVPRNEQFF
-,TRBV7-6,TRBJ2-7,CASSLARAGSYEQYF
-,TRBV18,TRBJ1-2,CASSVDRDYGYTF
-,TRBV19,TRBJ1-4,CASARQALGEELFF
-,TRBV5-4,TRBJ2-5,CASSLGQGAGETQYF
-,TRBV6-5,TRBJ2-7,CASSYRKGGTQYF
-,TRBV6-2/TRBV6-3,TRBJ2-5,CASSYGVGQIQETQYF
medium-sized,TRBV27,TRBJ2-6,CASSSWVVSSGANVLTF
-,TRBV15,TRBJ2-7,CATSRDPVSGLEQYF
-,TRBV19,TRBJ2-1,CASSIGTGAYNEQFF
-,TRBV10-3,TRBJ2-1,CAINEGQSSYNEQFF
medium-sized,TRBV12-3/TRBV12-4,TRBJ2-2,CASSLFEGRTPNTGELFF
-,TRBV7-6,TRBJ1-1,CASSSGSRGRGDTEAFF
-,TRBV6-5,TRBJ1-1,CASRYQGAGTEAFF
-,TRBV13,TRBJ2-7,CASSPMSGTRGHEQYF
-,TRBV12-3/TRBV12-4,TRBJ2-7,CASSPRDRGPYEQYF
medium-sized,TRBV11-3,TRBJ2-7,CASAEQGSYEQYF
-,TRBV19,TRBJ2-3,CATKIQISTDTQYF
-,TRBV12-3/TRBV12-4,TRBJ1-5,CASSEQWSENQPQHF
-,TRBV5-4,TRBJ2-7,CASSRGQGEREQYF
medium-sized,TRBV11-3,TRBJ2-7,CASSLWTGGYEQYF
-,TRBV6-5,TRBJ2-7,CASRPDRFYEQYF
-,TRBV5-4,TRBJ2-2,CASSPKGSVNTGELFF
-,TRBV5-1,TRBJ1-6,CASSSGLGNSPIHF
-,TRBV5-1,TRBJ2-7,CASSFYGLDEQYF
medium-sized,TRBV11-3,TRBJ2-5,CASSPPGLETQYF